This record covers a single T cell receptor (beta chain). Its matching antigen is unknown. These data come from a study of OX40 agonist ivuxolimab in advanced cancers. Profiled with immunoSEQ multiplex PCR; TCRdb holds only in-frame clones, not every one. The sample consists of about 45,000 clones, approximately 82% of them appearing once. The CDR3 has 13 residues. The germline V and J ends were trimmed by 6 bases and 3 bases, with 12 bases remaining between them. In germline, CDR1 is SQVTM, CDR2 ANQGSEA. Study-wide results and limits: In the 0.1 to 3.0 mg/kg range, CD4+ and CD8+ blood T cells had expanded clonally by week 6.

The receptor's source is an adult with an advanced solid tumor such as melanoma, head and neck, liver or kidney cancer. The specimen comprised CD4+ or CD8+ T cells sorted from blood, sampled in a trial of the OX40 agonist ivuxolimab. J is TRBJ1-5 and V is TRBV29-1; perhaps TRBD1 as D (5 bases). CDR3 residues: CSVADSPNQPQHF. The CDR3 nucleotides are TGCAGCGTCGCCGACAGCCCCAATCAGCCCCAGCATTTT.